The rows below give T cell receptor beta chains drawn from one sample of a study of beta chain features in type 1 diabetes. The method was immunoSEQ multiplex PCR; TCRdb's version includes in-frame clones alone and lacks a portion of them. In the table there are under 250,000 clones, approximately 10% of which are singletons. What was sequenced was central memory CD4+ T cells from blood. These receptors all come from a man aged 18-30 years in good health. CDR3s include the opening cysteine and the closing phenylalanine or tryptophan. The D gene is left open where the match is weak. The size of a clone is reported for some rows only, either as once, few or many, or as a class for expanded clones.

>TRBV7-2|TRBJ2-1|-|-
CASSPGRGSNEQFF
TGTGCCAGCAGCCCGGGACGAGGCTCAAATGAGCAGTTCTTC
>TRBV28|TRBJ1-4|TRBD1|few
CASSRGTGRNIMGEKLFF
TGTGCCAGCAGCCGAGGGACAGGGAGGAACATAATGGGGGAAAAACTGTTTTTT
>TRBV5-4|TRBJ2-2|TRBD2|-
CASSSGLAGATGELFF
TGTGCCAGCAGCTCGGGACTAGCGGGAGCCACCGGGGAGCTGTTTTTT
>TRBV30|TRBJ2-2|-|-
CAWSRTARATGELFF
TGTGCCTGGAGTAGGACCGCGCGGGCGACCGGGGAGCTGTTTTTT
>TRBV28|TRBJ2-5|TRBD2|-
CASRPGLAGGGKTQYF
TGTGCCAGCAGACCCGGACTAGCGGGAGGCGGGAAGACCCAGTACTTC
>TRBV30|TRBJ2-1|TRBD2|few
CAWSVLGFSGRTSSYNEQFF
TGTGCCTGGAGTGTACTGGGTTTTAGCGGGAGGACCAGCTCCTACAATGAGCAGTTCTTC
>TRBV9|TRBJ2-2|-|-
CASSVSSGTVNTGELFF
TGTGCCAGCAGCGTCTCCTCCGGGACTGTGAACACCGGGGAGCTGTTTTTT
>TRBV5-1|TRBJ2-7|TRBD1|-
CASSLGGTVLYEQYF
TGCGCCAGCAGCTTGGGAGGGACAGTCTTGTACGAGCAGTACTTC
>TRBV18|TRBJ2-3|-|-
CASSDPRVDTQYF
TGTGCCAGCTCGGACCCCCGCGTAGATACGCAGTATTTT
>TRBV18|TRBJ2-7|-|-
CASSPLQGIQYF
TGTGCCAGCTCACCCTTACAGGGAATCCAGTACTTC
>TRBV29-1|TRBJ2-1|TRBD1|-
CSVEGQGAQSSYNEQFF
TGCAGCGTTGAAGGGCAGGGGGCCCAATCTTCCTACAATGAGCAGTTCTTC
>TRBV9|TRBJ1-1|-|many
CASSATGQLGTEAFF
TGTGCCAGCAGCGCCACTGGACAGCTGGGGACTGAAGCTTTCTTT
>TRBV11-2|TRBJ2-7|TRBD2|many
CASSFNGGSAYEQYF
TGTGCCAGCAGCTTTAACGGGGGGTCCGCCTACGAGCAGTACTTC
>TRBV30|TRBJ2-3|-|few
CGGTRRGGADTQYF
TGTGGTGGAACCCGGCGGGGTGGGGCAGATACGCAGTATTTT
>TRBV5-1|TRBJ2-1|TRBD2|few
CASSLVLAGGGEQFF
TGCGCCAGCAGCTTGGTACTAGCGGGAGGAGGGGAGCAGTTCTTC
>TRBV5-1|TRBJ2-1|TRBD2|-
CASSLSPASGSREQFF
TGCGCCAGCAGCTTGTCCCCGGCTAGCGGGAGCAGGGAGCAGTTCTTC
>TRBV6-5|TRBJ1-1|-|-
CASTPEGAGDTEAFF
TGTGCCAGCACCCCAGAAGGGGCAGGGGATACTGAAGCTTTCTTT
>TRBV6-1|TRBJ2-1|-|few
CASSDFAGHGNEQFF
TGTGCCAGCAGTGACTTTGCGGGACACGGCAATGAGCAGTTCTTC
>TRBV6-6|TRBJ2-5|-|many
CASKGQGGETQYF
TGTGCCAGCAAAGGACAGGGAGGGGAGACCCAGTACTTC
>TRBV25-1|TRBJ2-1|-|few
CASNLWGENEQFF
TGTGCCAGTAACCTCTGGGGGGAAAATGAGCAGTTCTTC
>TRBV5-1|TRBJ2-7|-|-
CASSLVQASSYEQYF
TGCGCCAGCAGCTTGGTGCAGGCAAGCTCCTACGAGCAGTACTTC
>TRBV10-3|TRBJ2-5|-|few
CAIAHEGMGETQYF
TGTGCCATCGCCCATGAAGGGATGGGAGAGACCCAGTACTTC
>TRBV27|TRBJ2-6|TRBD1|few
CASRSTGAGANVLTF
TGTGCCAGCAGAAGTACAGGGGCCGGGGCCAACGTCCTGACTTTC
>TRBV7-2|TRBJ2-3|-|few
CASSTHGPVGADTQYF
TGTGCCAGCAGCACCCACGGACCCGTAGGAGCAGATACGCAGTATTTT
>TRBV7-2|TRBJ2-3|TRBD2|-
CASSPGGGSDTQYF
TGTGCCAGCAGCCCGGGAGGGGGGTCAGATACGCAGTATTTT
>TRBV7-2|TRBJ2-3|-|-
CASSRPGLADTQYF
TGTGCCAGCAGCCGCCCCGGGCTCGCGGATACGCAGTATTTT
>TRBV20-1|TRBJ2-7|-|-
CSALGTYEQYF
TGCAGTGCTCTGGGGACCTACGAGCAGTACTTC
>TRBV19|TRBJ2-5|TRBD1|few
CATQGQGQETQYF
TGTGCCACCCAAGGACAGGGCCAAGAGACCCAGTACTTC
>TRBV11-1|TRBJ2-7|TRBD2|-
CASSFRGGLLTYEQYF
TGTGCCAGCAGCTTCCGGGGGGGCCTCCTGACCTACGAGCAGTACTTC
>TRBV4-3|TRBJ1-4|-|-
CASSQATGVNEKLFF
TGCGCCAGCAGCCAAGCGACAGGAGTCAATGAAAAACTGTTTTTT
>TRBV5-1|TRBJ1-4|-|few
CASSLLSSTNEKLFF
TGCGCCAGCAGCTTGCTCAGCTCAACTAATGAAAAACTGTTTTTT
>TRBV7-3|TRBJ2-6|TRBD1|-
CASSTTGASSGANVLTF
TGTGCCAGCAGCACCACAGGGGCCAGCTCTGGGGCCAACGTCCTGACTTTC
>TRBV27|TRBJ2-5|-|few
CASRKLEGETQYF
TGTGCCAGCAGGAAACTAGAGGGGGAGACCCAGTACTTC
>TRBV6-1|TRBJ2-3|-|few
CASSVGQSTDTQYF
TGTGCCAGCAGTGTTGGACAGAGCACAGATACGCAGTATTTT
>TRBV7-8|TRBJ2-7|TRBD2|many
CASSLVLAGGSEQYF
TGTGCCAGCAGCTTAGTACTAGCGGGAGGTAGCGAGCAGTACTTC
>TRBV30|TRBJ2-7|-|-
CAWSAGPRYEQYF
TGTGCCTGGAGTGCGGGACCGCGATACGAGCAGTACTTC
>TRBV6-1|TRBJ2-3|-|-
CASSDSDTQYF
TGTGCCAGCAGTGACAGCGATACGCAGTATTTT
>TRBV29-1|TRBJ2-7|TRBD2|-
CSAGRGLAGGYEQYF
TGCAGCGCCGGACGGGGACTAGCGGGAGGGTACGAGCAGTACTTC
>TRBV29-1|TRBJ1-4|TRBD1|-
CSVEDGTGNEKLFF
TGCAGCGTTGAAGATGGGACAGGGAATGAAAAACTGTTTTTT
>TRBV11-2|TRBJ2-2|TRBD2|once
CASSQTSGSITGELFF
TGTGCCAGCAGCCAGACTAGCGGGAGTATCACCGGGGAGCTGTTTTTT
>TRBV13|TRBJ2-1|TRBD1|-
CASSFVTGGGNEQFF
TGTGCCAGCAGCTTTGTGACAGGGGGTGGGAATGAGCAGTTCTTC
>TRBV6-5|TRBJ2-7|-|-
CASSETLSYEQYF
TGTGCCAGCTCGGAGACACTCTCCTACGAGCAGTACTTC
>TRBV11-2|TRBJ2-1|TRBD2|few
CASSSPGLAGLGNEQFF
TGTGCCAGCAGCTCTCCGGGACTAGCGGGATTGGGCAATGAGCAGTTCTTC
>TRBV6-1|TRBJ2-1|TRBD2|many
CAGAREGYSEQFF
TGTGCCGGAGCCCGGGAGGGGTATAGTGAGCAGTTCTTC
>TRBV7-2|TRBJ2-1|TRBD1|-
CASSLGQGRDEQFF
TGTGCCAGCAGCTTAGGACAGGGTAGAGATGAGCAGTTCTTC
>TRBV7-9|TRBJ2-3|-|many
CASTSTDTQYF
TGTGCCAGCACCAGCACAGATACGCAGTATTTT
>TRBV7-9|TRBJ2-1|TRBD2|-
CASSLSTSGTGGGNEQFF
TGTGCCAGCAGCTTAAGCACTAGCGGGACTGGTGGTGGCAATGAGCAGTTCTTC
>TRBV9|TRBJ2-5|-|-
CASSVDSETQYF
TGTGCCAGCAGCGTAGATTCCGAGACCCAGTACTTC
>TRBV5-1|TRBJ2-1|TRBD1|-
CASSLTGGTKNEQFF
TGCGCCAGCAGCTTGACAGGGGGTACAAAAAATGAGCAGTTCTTC
>TRBV29-1|TRBJ1-1|-|-
CSVLTLAYADTEAFF
TGCAGCGTCCTGACCCTCGCTTACGCGGACACTGAAGCTTTCTTT
>TRBV7-9|TRBJ2-3|TRBD2|-
CASRRESDTQYF
TGTGCCAGCAGGCGGGAGTCAGATACGCAGTATTTT
>TRBV29-1|TRBJ2-3|TRBD2|few
CSVGGPKGLAVDTQYF
TGCAGCGTCGGGGGGCCGAAGGGACTAGCGGTCGATACGCAGTATTTT
>TRBV6-1|TRBJ2-1|TRBD1|-
CASSDRTGVNEQFF
TGTGCCAGCAGTGACCGGACAGGGGTCAATGAGCAGTTCTTC
>TRBV4-3|TRBJ2-1|-|-
CASSQDGREDEQFF
TGCGCCAGCAGCCAAGACGGCAGGGAAGATGAGCAGTTCTTC
>TRBV10-3|TRBJ2-7|TRBD1|few
CAGGPDRGFNEQYF
TGTGCCGGAGGTCCGGACAGGGGCTTTAACGAGCAGTACTTC
>TRBV7-9|TRBJ2-2|TRBD2|-
CASSLAGAGGNTGELFF
TGTGCCAGCAGCTTAGCTGGCGCGGGAGGGAACACCGGGGAGCTGTTTTTT
>TRBV6-5|TRBJ1-4|TRBD1|few
CASSLTGTAGRKLFF
TGTGCCAGCAGCCTAACCGGGACAGCCGGGAGAAAACTGTTTTTT
>TRBV7-2|TRBJ2-7|-|-
CASSLGGSGGYEQYF
TGTGCCAGCAGCTTAGGTGGGTCGGGCGGCTACGAGCAGTACTTC
>TRBV4-1|TRBJ2-7|TRBD2|few
CASSQGWASGRRDQYF
TGCGCCAGCAGCCAAGGATGGGCTAGCGGGAGGAGGGATCAGTACTTC